The present TCR beta chain was sequenced within a study of blood T cell repertoires in COVID-19. Looking at the study overall: COVID-19 samples from acute and convalescent phases originated in the United States, Italy and Spain. PBMCs, B-cell-depleted T cells, or T cells provided the cDNA or gDNA that made up the material.

The CDR3 covers 16 residues. The ends lost 0 bases at V and 2 bases at J; junction bases unmatched: 5. CDR1 SGHRS and CDR2 YFSETQ come from the germline V gene. In the original workflow: Amplified reference gene primers provided the basis for estimating nucleated cell counts. Assay: immunoSEQ multiplex PCR; the TCRdb copy retains only in-frame clones and omits some. V and J calls and clone size are copied from that table; D and trimming were computed from the DNA. The sample holds tens of thousands of clones, 82% seen once. Sequencing was carried out using peripheral blood. This receptor was identified in a woman older than 75 with acute or convalescent COVID-19. The V call is TRBV5-1, the J call TRBJ2-5, with 9 bases matching TRBD1. CDR3 region: CASSLGQGEIQETQYF. In DNA form, the CDR3 reads TGCGCCAGCAGCTTGGGACAGGGGGAGATTCAAGAGACCCAGTACTTC. Full variable domain (rest looked up from reference TRBV5-1 and TRBJ2-5): KAGVTQTPRYLIKTRGQQVTLSCSPISGHRSVSWYQQTPGQGLQFLFEYFSETQRNKGNFPGRFSGRQFSNSRSEMNVSTLELGDSALYLCASSLGQGEIQETQYFGPGTRLLVL.